Listed below are T cell receptor beta chains from one sample, sequenced in a study of cytomegalovirus exposure and HLA in healthy donors. Profiling relied on immunoSEQ multiplex PCR, and the TCRdb table lists in-frame clones only, not all of them. The data hold approximately 98,000 clones, with over 70% observed a single time. Source material: PBMCs. These receptors came from a man aged 18 to 29 in good health and CMV-seropositive. Each CDR3 is given with its conserved first and last residue. A D gene is named only where the DNA matches it firmly. Expanded clones are given a class, and other clones once, few, many or no size at all.

j_gene | d_gene | v_gene | abundance | CDR3aa | CDR3nt
TRBJ2-3 | - | TRBV11-1 | - | CASSLGLASTTDTQYF | TGTGCCAGCAGCTTAGGGCTAGCGTCCACCACAGATACGCAGTATTTT
TRBJ1-2 | - | TRBV5-4 | - | CASSSQQGVYGYTF | TGTGCCAGCAGCTCCCAACAGGGCGTCTATGGCTACACCTTC
TRBJ1-1 | TRBD1 | TRBV7-9 | once | CASSYQLGTALPPNTEAFF | TGTGCCAGCAGCTATCAATTAGGGACAGCTCTACCCCCAAACACTGAAGCTTTCTTT
TRBJ1-1 | TRBD1 | TRBV6-5 | few | CASSSKGARTEAFF | TGTGCCAGCAGTTCCAAGGGGGCGAGGACTGAAGCTTTCTTT
TRBJ1-6 | - | TRBV6-6 | - | CASSSLSDSPLHF | TGTGCCAGCAGTTCTCTATCGGATTCACCCCTCCACTTT
TRBJ2-3 | TRBD2 | TRBV7-9 | - | CASSLGTSGGDTQYF | TGTGCCAGCAGCTTAGGGACTAGCGGGGGAGATACGCAGTATTTT
TRBJ2-7 | TRBD2 | TRBV27 | few | CASSPGGAYEQYF | TGTGCCAGCAGCCCCGGGGGGGCCTACGAGCAGTACTTC
TRBJ1-1 | - | TRBV9 | - | CASSVGGGFTEAFF | TGTGCCAGCAGCGTAGGAGGAGGTTTCACTGAAGCTTTCTTT
TRBJ1-3 | - | TRBV6-5 | - | CASSYKRPSSGNTIYF | TGTGCCAGCAGTTATAAGAGGCCGAGCTCTGGAAACACCATATATTTT
TRBJ2-7 | TRBD1 | TRBV7-9 | - | CASSPRQGNHYEQYF | TGTGCCAGCAGCCCCAGACAGGGCAACCACTACGAGCAGTACTTC
TRBJ1-1 | - | TRBV6-1 | - | CASSEDSLRQFPNTEAFF | TGTGCCAGCAGTGAGGACAGCCTCCGACAGTTCCCGAACACTGAAGCTTTCTTT
TRBJ1-1 | TRBD1 | TRBV18 | few | CASSPQTGGEEAFF | TGTGCCAGCTCACCCCAGACAGGGGGTGAGGAAGCTTTCTTT
TRBJ2-1 | TRBD1 | TRBV5-4 | - | CASSLRGRPGQFF | TGTGCCAGCAGCTTAAGGGGGCGTCCTGGGCAGTTCTTC
TRBJ2-1 | - | TRBV6-6 | - | CATEFGGATYNEQFF | TGTGCCACCGAGTTCGGAGGGGCGACCTACAATGAGCAGTTCTTC
TRBJ2-7 | - | TRBV7-9 | once | CASSLIQEQYF | TGTGCCAGCAGCTTAATTCAGGAGCAGTACTTC
TRBJ2-7 | - | TRBV5-1 | - | CASSPEPPADEQYF | TGCGCCAGCAGCCCGGAGCCCCCGGCGGATGAGCAGTACTTC
TRBJ2-3 | - | TRBV11-1 | - | CASSLRGTDTQYF | TGTGCCAGCAGCTTGCGGGGCACAGATACGCAGTATTTT
TRBJ2-3 | - | TRBV9 | - | CASSAAKGGQPSTDTQYF | TGTGCCAGCAGCGCCGCTAAGGGGGGGCAACCTAGCACAGATACGCAGTATTTT
TRBJ2-1 | TRBD2 | TRBV7-8 | few | CASSLVAGALYNEQFF | TGTGCCAGCAGCTTAGTAGCGGGGGCACTCTACAATGAGCAGTTCTTC
TRBJ1-2 | TRBD1 | TRBV15 | - | CATSYVETGAYGYTF | TGTGCCACCAGCTACGTAGAGACAGGGGCATATGGCTACACCTTC
TRBJ1-2 | - | TRBV5-6 | few | CASSPYSDSNYGYTF | TGTGCCAGCAGCCCCTATTCGGACAGTAACTATGGCTACACCTTC
TRBJ1-1 | TRBD1 | TRBV18 | - | CASSEFPGGAGTEAFF | TGTGCCAGCTCAGAGTTCCCAGGGGGCGCGGGCACTGAAGCTTTCTTT
TRBJ2-1 | TRBD2 | TRBV9 | - | CASSVGLAAPNEQFF | TGTGCCAGCAGCGTAGGGCTAGCGGCCCCTAATGAGCAGTTCTTC
TRBJ2-5 | - | TRBV19 | - | CASSILLTGNQETQYF | TGTGCCAGTAGTATTCTTCTTACAGGGAACCAAGAGACCCAGTACTTC
TRBJ2-3 | - | TRBV5-1 | once | CASSLLSTDTQYF | TGCGCCAGCAGCTTATTAAGCACAGATACGCAGTATTTT
TRBJ2-5 | - | TRBV30 | - | CAWSVRDTYQETQYF | TGTGCCTGGAGTGTCCGGGACACTTACCAAGAGACCCAGTACTTC
TRBJ2-1 | TRBD2 | TRBV10-3 | few | CAISETSGGLNEQFF | TGTGCCATCAGTGAGACTAGCGGGGGGTTGAATGAGCAGTTCTTC
TRBJ1-2 | - | TRBV7-8 | - | CASVQLGGSYGYTF | TGTGCCAGCGTGCAACTAGGGGGATCCTATGGCTACACCTTC
TRBJ2-7 | - | TRBV7-6 | - | CASSSSIGDEQYF | TGTGCCAGCAGCTCATCGATAGGGGACGAGCAGTACTTC
TRBJ2-3 | TRBD2 | TRBV19 | - | CASSSGGASTDTQYF | TGTGCCTCCTCATCGGGGGGGGCGAGCACAGATACGCAGTATTTT
TRBJ2-7 | - | TRBV10-3 | - | CAIRPLGELTTYEQYF | TGTGCCATCAGACCTCTCGGGGAGCTTACAACCTACGAGCAGTACTTC
TRBJ1-2 | TRBD1 | TRBV18 | - | CASSPSAVMLDRVGGYTF | TGTGCCAGCTCACCATCCGCGGTCATGCTGGACAGGGTAGGCGGCTACACCTTC
TRBJ1-4 | - | TRBV6-1 | - | CASSEVQGEKLFF | TGTGCCAGCAGTGAGGTCCAGGGGGAAAAACTGTTTTTT
TRBJ1-2 | - | TRBV27 | - | CASRTGGGPGYTF | TGTGCCAGCAGAACGGGTGGGGGCCCTGGCTACACCTTC
TRBJ2-7 | TRBD2 | TRBV13 | - | CASSLGTSGSYEQYF | TGTGCCAGCAGCTTAGGGACTAGCGGTTCCTACGAGCAGTACTTC
TRBJ2-5 | TRBD1 | TRBV28 | - | CASSLGTVQETQYF | TGTGCCAGCAGTCTCGGGACAGTACAAGAGACCCAGTACTTC
TRBJ2-1 | TRBD2 | TRBV10-2 | - | CASRDIAGGLEQFF | TGCGCCAGCAGAGATATAGCGGGGGGGCTTGAGCAGTTCTTC
TRBJ2-3 | TRBD2 | TRBV10-1 | - | CASSGARTSGERTDTQYF | TGCGCCAGCAGTGGGGCTCGGACTAGCGGGGAGAGGACAGATACGCAGTATTTT
TRBJ2-3 | TRBD2 | TRBV28 | - | CASSFQRGPSTDTQYF | TGTGCCAGCAGTTTCCAGCGGGGGCCTAGCACAGATACGCAGTATTTT
TRBJ1-1 | TRBD1 | TRBV2 | - | CASRDRGLAATEAFF | TGTGCCAGCAGAGACAGGGGGCTGGCGGCCACTGAAGCTTTCTTT
TRBJ1-1 | - | TRBV30 | few | CAWTLVSGTEAFF | TGTGCCTGGACACTGGTAAGCGGCACTGAAGCTTTCTTT
TRBJ2-4 | TRBD2 | TRBV10-2 | once | CASSESGGGIAKNIQYF | TGCGCCAGCAGTGAGTCCGGGGGAGGGATTGCCAAAAACATTCAGTACTTC
TRBJ2-3 | - | TRBV2 | - | CASRNTEDTQYF | TGTGCCAGTCGAAACACCGAAGATACGCAGTATTTT
TRBJ1-4 | - | TRBV30 | - | CAWSGLVTGNEKLFF | TGTGCCTGGAGTGGCTTGGTTACCGGGAATGAAAAACTGTTTTTT
TRBJ2-5 | - | TRBV6-5 | - | CASRAVQGRKTQYF | TGTGCCAGCAGAGCCGTGCAGGGCCGGAAGACCCAGTACTTC
TRBJ2-7 | TRBD2 | TRBV27 | - | CASSLWGGDEQYF | TGTGCCAGCAGTTTATGGGGAGGGGACGAGCAGTACTTC
TRBJ2-3 | TRBD1 | TRBV28 | once | CASSLRDRDNPDTQYF | TGTGCCAGCAGTTTAAGGGACAGGGACAACCCAGATACGCAGTATTTT
TRBJ2-5 | TRBD1 | TRBV9 | - | CASSPGQGPETQYF | TGTGCCAGCAGCCCAGGACAGGGGCCGGAGACCCAGTACTTC
TRBJ2-5 | TRBD2 | TRBV6-4 | - | CASSRSGGGEETQYF | TGTGCCAGCAGCCGTAGCGGGGGGGGCGAAGAGACCCAGTACTTC
TRBJ2-5 | - | TRBV5-1 | - | CASSRGYQETQYF | TGCGCCAGCAGTCGGGGGTACCAAGAGACCCAGTACTTC
TRBJ2-1 | TRBD2 | TRBV7-2 | - | CASSLERASGKLYNEQFF | TGTGCCAGCAGCTTAGAAAGGGCTAGCGGGAAACTCTACAATGAGCAGTTCTTC
TRBJ2-3 | TRBD2 | TRBV9 | few | CASSPRAGGPADTQYF | TGTGCCAGCAGCCCTCGAGCGGGGGGGCCAGCAGATACGCAGTATTTT
TRBJ1-6 | - | TRBV6-4 | - | CASTDKGSSPLHF | TGTGCCAGCACAGACAAGGGGTCTTCTCCCCTCCACTTT
TRBJ2-5 | TRBD1 | TRBV19 | - | CASSIGTGQRETQYF | TGTGCCAGTAGTATCGGAACGGGACAGAGGGAGACCCAGTACTTC
TRBJ2-1 | TRBD2 | TRBV9 | - | CASSPVAGAYNEQFF | TGTGCCAGCAGCCCCGTAGCGGGGGCCTACAATGAGCAGTTCTTC